A selection of T cell receptor beta chains follows, all from one sample in a study of blood T cells in healthy people across ages. TCRdb re-called the 5' RACE reads through MiXCR, storing one row per CDR3 protein. This table holds 630,000 or so distinct CDR3 sequences, approximately 30% found once. The material sequenced was blood. The receptors shown here come from an elderly woman in good health. CDR3s include the opening cysteine and the closing phenylalanine or tryptophan. D genes are given only for firm matches. Size is stated for part of the rows, as once, few or many counts, or as a class when the clone is expanded.

-	many	TRBV20-1	TRBJ2-3	TGCAGTGCTCAGATAGGGGGGTCAGATACGCAGTATTTT	CSAQIGGSDTQYF
-	-	TRBV2	TRBJ1-1	TGTGCCAGCAGTGAAGACCCAGCGCCGAACACTGAAGCTTTCTTT	CASSEDPAPNTEAFF
TRBD2	many	TRBV7-3	TRBJ2-5	TGTGCCAGCAGCACGGGACTAGCAGGGACCGAGACCCAGTACTTC	CASSTGLAGTETQYF
-	few	TRBV5-1	TRBJ1-1	TGCGCCAGCAGCTTGGGGGCCGGGGGTGGGGTCGGCATGAACACTGAAGCTTTCTTT	CASSLGAGGGVGMNTEAFF
TRBD2	-	TRBV29-1	TRBJ2-5	TGCAGCGTTGAAGATTGGAGGGAGGGTGGGGGAGAGACCCAGTACTTC	CSVEDWREGGGETQYF
-	-	TRBV29-1	TRBJ1-2	TGCAGCGTTGTAAAGGGAACGGGGGGCTACACCTTC	CSVVKGTGGYTF
-	few	TRBV20-1	TRBJ1-5	TGCAGTGCTAGAGATTTTATCGGAAATCAGCCCCAGCATTTT	CSARDFIGNQPQHF
TRBD2	-	TRBV10-3	TRBJ2-3	TGTGCCATCAGTGTAGCGGGAGGGGTAACAGATACGCAGTATTTT	CAISVAGGVTDTQYF
-	-	TRBV30	TRBJ1-1	TGTGCCTGGAGTGTACGTATTAACACTGAAGCTTTCTTT	CAWSVRINTEAFF
-	-	TRBV30	TRBJ1-5	TGTGCCTGGAGTGAACAGGGCAATCAGCCCCAGCATTTT	CAWSEQGNQPQHF
-	-	TRBV12-3/TRBV12-4	TRBJ1-1	TGTGCCAGCAGTAAAAAGTTTGAAGCTTTCTTT	CASSKKFEAFF
TRBD2	many	TRBV10-3	TRBJ2-5	TGTGCCATCGGCTCCGGACTAGCGGGGAAAGAGACCCAGTACTTC	CAIGSGLAGKETQYF
TRBD2	many	TRBV14	TRBJ2-1	TGTGCCAGCAGCTCCGGACTAGCGGGGGGACTCCTTCGACGTTACAATGAGCAGTTCTTC	CASSSGLAGGLLRRYNEQFF
TRBD1	-	TRBV27	TRBJ2-7	TGCGCCAGCAGTCCCCTTACAGGGGGCGGTGAGCAGTACTTC	CASSPLTGGGEQYF
TRBD2	few	TRBV7-7	TRBJ2-5	TGTGCTAGCAGCTTAGTTTGGCGGGGGGCCGGATTTCAAGAGACCCAGTACTTC	CASSLVWRGAGFQETQYF
-	few	TRBV7-8	TRBJ1-1	TGTGCCAGCAGCCGATCGGGACAAGGGGGTGGCACTGAAGCTTTCTTT	CASSRSGQGGGTEAFF
-	many	TRBV11-2	TRBJ2-7	TGTGCCAGCAGCTTGATGACTAGTCTCGAGCAGTACTTC	CASSLMTSLEQYF
TRBD1	many	TRBV28	TRBJ1-1	TGTGCCAGCAGTCCGCTCAGGGGGCGGGTCACTGAAGCTTTCTTT	CASSPLRGRVTEAFF
-	-	TRBV6-6	TRBJ2-4	TGTGCCAGCAGCTACCCGAACGCCAAAAACATTCAGTACTTC	CASSYPNAKNIQYF
-	-	TRBV20-1	TRBJ2-2	TGCAGTGCTACTCCCGGGACTTTCACCGGGGAGCTGTTTTTT	CSATPGTFTGELFF
-	many	TRBV20-1	TRBJ2-5	TGCAGTGCTAGAGACCAGACGGGCGGCCGGGAGACCCAGTACTTC	CSARDQTGGRETQYF
-	few	TRBV4-1	TRBJ2-3	TGCGCCAGCAGCCCAGAAGGGGGGGGCCGATCAGATACGCAGTATTTT	CASSPEGGGRSDTQYF
TRBD2	few	TRBV28	TRBJ2-1	TGTGCCAGCCCGGGGGGGAGCCAGCGGGACAATGAGCAGTTCTTC	CASPGGSQRDNEQFF
TRBD2	many	TRBV20-1	TRBJ2-7	TGCAGTGCTAGTTCTGGCGGGGGGCGTCTCTACGAGCAGTACTTC	CSASSGGGRLYEQYF
TRBD1	many	TRBV20-1	TRBJ2-5	TGCAGTGCCAAATATCCGGGACAGATGGAGACCCAGTACTTC	CSAKYPGQMETQYF
TRBD2	-	TRBV6-6	TRBJ2-5	TGTGCCAGCAGTACAAGGACTAGCGGGGGCGGGGAGACCCAGTACTTC	CASSTRTSGGGETQYF
-	-	TRBV2	TRBJ2-1	TGTGCCAGCAGTGAAGAGCAGCGGTTCGCAAATGAGCAGTTCTTC	CASSEEQRFANEQFF
TRBD1	-	TRBV9	TRBJ2-3	TGTGCCAGCAGCGTAGGGGGACAGGGTCGTACAGATACGCAGTATTTT	CASSVGGQGRTDTQYF
TRBD1	many	TRBV3-1	TRBJ2-7	TGTGCCAGCAGCCAGGCACAGGGGAACGAGCAGTACTTC	CASSQAQGNEQYF
-	-	TRBV9	TRBJ1-6	TGTGCCAGCAGCGGTTCTCCGTTTTCTTCACCCCTCCACTTT	CASSGSPFSSPLHF
-	many	TRBV2	TRBJ2-6	TGTGCCAGCACTCCCCAAGTCTCTGGGGCCAACGTCCTGACTTTC	CASTPQVSGANVLTF
TRBD2	-	TRBV20-1	TRBJ2-7	TGCAGTGCTAGAGATAGGTCTAGCGGGGGCCGGTACAATGAGCAGTACTTC	CSARDRSSGGRYNEQYF
-	many	TRBV20-1	TRBJ2-7	TGCAGTGCTAGAGCCGGACCCTACGAGCAGTACTTC	CSARAGPYEQYF
-	-	TRBV6-4	TRBJ1-5	TGTGCCAGCAGTCAGAGGCAGCAGGGGAATAATCAGCCCCAGCATTTT	CASSQRQQGNNQPQHF
TRBD2	-	TRBV29-1	TRBJ2-3	TGCAGCGTTCTTGGGACTAGCGGCTTCACAGATACGCAGTATTTT	CSVLGTSGFTDTQYF
-	-	TRBV7-2	TRBJ2-4	TGTGCCAGTTTATTGGAGGGGGCTAACATTCAGTACTTC	CASLLEGANIQYF
-	many	TRBV7-3	TRBJ2-3	TGTGCCAGCAGCTTAACAGGAAAGGCCAGACCACCCGATACGCAGTATTTT	CASSLTGKARPPDTQYF
-	-	TRBV7-2	TRBJ2-5	TGTGCCAGCAGCTTACAGCGCGGGTACCAAGAGACCCAGTACTTC	CASSLQRGYQETQYF